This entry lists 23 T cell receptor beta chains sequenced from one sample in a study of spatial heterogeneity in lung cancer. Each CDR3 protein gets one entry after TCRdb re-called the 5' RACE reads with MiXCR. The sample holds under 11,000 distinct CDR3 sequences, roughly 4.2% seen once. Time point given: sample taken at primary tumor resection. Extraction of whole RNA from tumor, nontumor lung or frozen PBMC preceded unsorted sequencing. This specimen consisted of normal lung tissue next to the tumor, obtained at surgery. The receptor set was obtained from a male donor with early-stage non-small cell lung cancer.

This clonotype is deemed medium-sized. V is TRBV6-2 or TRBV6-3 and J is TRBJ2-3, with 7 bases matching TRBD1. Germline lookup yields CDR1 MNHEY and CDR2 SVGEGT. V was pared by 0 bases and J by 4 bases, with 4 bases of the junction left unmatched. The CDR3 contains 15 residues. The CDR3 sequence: CASSYSTGMADTQYF. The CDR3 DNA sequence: TGTGCCAGCAGTTACTCGACAGGGATGGCAGATACGCAGTATTTT.

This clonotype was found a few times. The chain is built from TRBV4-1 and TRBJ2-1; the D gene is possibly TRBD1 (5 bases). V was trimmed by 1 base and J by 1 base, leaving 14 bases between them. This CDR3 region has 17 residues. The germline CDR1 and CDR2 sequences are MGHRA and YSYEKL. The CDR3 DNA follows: TGCGCCAGCAGCCAAGGGGTATCTACAGGTTCCTACAATGAGCAGTTCTTC. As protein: CASSQGVSTGSYNEQFF.

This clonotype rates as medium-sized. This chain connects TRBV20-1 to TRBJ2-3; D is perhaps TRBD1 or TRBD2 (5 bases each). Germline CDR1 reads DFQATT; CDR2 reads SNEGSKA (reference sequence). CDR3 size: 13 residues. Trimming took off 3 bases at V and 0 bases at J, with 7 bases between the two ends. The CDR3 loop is CSASGASTDTQYF. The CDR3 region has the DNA TGCAGTGCTAGCGGGGCTAGCACAGATACGCAGTATTTT.

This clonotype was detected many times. DNA for the CDR3: TGTGCCAGCAGTTACCGGGGCGAGCAGTACTTC. This sequence encodes CASSYRGEQYF. The chain uses TRBV6-2 or TRBV6-3 and TRBJ2-7; tentative D call: TRBD2 (5 bases). V was pared by 2 bases and J by 6 bases, with 5 bases between. This CDR3 has 11 residues. CDR1 and CDR2 (germline): MNHEY, SVGEGT.

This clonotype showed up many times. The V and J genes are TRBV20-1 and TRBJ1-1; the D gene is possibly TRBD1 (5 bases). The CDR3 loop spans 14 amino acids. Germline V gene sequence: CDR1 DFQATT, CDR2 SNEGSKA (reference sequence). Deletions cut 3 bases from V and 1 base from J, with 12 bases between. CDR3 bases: TGCAGTGCTAGTCGATGGACACCGAACACTGAAGCTTTCTTT. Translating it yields CSASRWTPNTEAFF.

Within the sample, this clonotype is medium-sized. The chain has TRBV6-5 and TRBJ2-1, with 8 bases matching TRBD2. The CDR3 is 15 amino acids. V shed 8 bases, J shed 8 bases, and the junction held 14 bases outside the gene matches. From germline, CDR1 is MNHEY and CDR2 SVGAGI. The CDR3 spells CASGRASGHGYEQFF. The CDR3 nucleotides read TGTGCCAGCGGGAGGGCTAGCGGGCACGGGTATGAGCAGTTCTTC.

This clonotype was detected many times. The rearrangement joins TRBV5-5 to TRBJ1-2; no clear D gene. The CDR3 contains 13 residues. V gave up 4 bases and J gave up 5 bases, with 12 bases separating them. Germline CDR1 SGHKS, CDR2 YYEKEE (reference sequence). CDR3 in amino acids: CASSVTSDYGYTF. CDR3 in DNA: TGTGCCAGCAGCGTGACAAGCGATTATGGCTACACCTTC.

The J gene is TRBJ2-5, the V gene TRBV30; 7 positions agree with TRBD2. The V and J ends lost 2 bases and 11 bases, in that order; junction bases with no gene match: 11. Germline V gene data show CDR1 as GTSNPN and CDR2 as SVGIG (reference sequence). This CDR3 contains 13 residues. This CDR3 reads CAWSQAGSLRQYF. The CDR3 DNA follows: TGTGCCTGGAGTCAAGCGGGGAGCCTGCGTCAGTACTTC. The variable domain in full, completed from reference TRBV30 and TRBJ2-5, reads SQTIHQWPATLVQPVGSPLSLECTVEGTSNPNLYWYRQAAGRGLQLLFYSVGIGQISSEVPQNLSASRPQDRQFILSSKKLLLSDSGFYLCAWSQAGSLRQYFGPGTRLLVL.

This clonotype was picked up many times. The CDR3, as DNA: TGTGCCAGCAGTTACGACGGAATATCTGGGGCCAACGTCCTGACTTTC. Translating gives CASSYDGISGANVLTF. The chain has TRBV7-9 and TRBJ2-6; no clear D. The CDR3 consists of 16 residues. CDR1 and CDR2 (germline): SEHNR, FQNEAQ (reference sequence). The V and J ends lost 6 bases and 1 base respectively, with 13 bases between them.

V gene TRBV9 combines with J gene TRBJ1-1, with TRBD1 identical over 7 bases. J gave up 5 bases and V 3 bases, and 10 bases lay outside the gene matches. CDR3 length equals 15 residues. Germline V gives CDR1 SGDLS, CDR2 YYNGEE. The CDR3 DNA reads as TGTGCCAGCAGCGGTCAGGGGGTTTCGACGACTGAAGCTTTCTTT. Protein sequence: CASSGQGVSTTEAFF.

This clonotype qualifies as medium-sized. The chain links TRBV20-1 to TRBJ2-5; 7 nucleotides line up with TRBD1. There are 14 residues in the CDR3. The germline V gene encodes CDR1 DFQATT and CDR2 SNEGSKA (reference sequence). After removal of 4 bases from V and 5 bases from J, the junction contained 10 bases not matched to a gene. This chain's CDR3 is CSANDWTGGETQYF. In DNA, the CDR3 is TGCAGTGCTAATGACTGGACAGGCGGCGAGACCCAGTACTTC.

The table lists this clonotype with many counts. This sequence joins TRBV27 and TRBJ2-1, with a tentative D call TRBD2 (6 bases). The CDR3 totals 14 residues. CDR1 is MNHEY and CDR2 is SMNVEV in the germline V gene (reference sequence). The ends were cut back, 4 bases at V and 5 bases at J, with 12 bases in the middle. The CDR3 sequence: CASSSLGGHNEQFF. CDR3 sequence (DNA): TGTGCCAGCAGTTCCCTGGGGGGTCACAATGAGCAGTTCTTC.

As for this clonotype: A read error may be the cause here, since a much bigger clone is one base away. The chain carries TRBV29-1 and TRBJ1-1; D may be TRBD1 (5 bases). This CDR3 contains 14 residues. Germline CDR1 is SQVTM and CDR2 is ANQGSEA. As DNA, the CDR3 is TGCAGCGTTGTAGACGGGGGGTATAATACTGAAGCTTCCTTT. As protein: CSVVDGGYNTEASF. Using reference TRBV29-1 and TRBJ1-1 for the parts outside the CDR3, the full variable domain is SAVISQKPSRDICQRGTSLTIQCQVDSQVTMMFWYRQQPGQSLTLIATANQGSEATYESGFVIDKFPISRPNLTFSTLTVSNMSPEDSSIYLCSVVDGGYNTEASFGQGTRLTVV.

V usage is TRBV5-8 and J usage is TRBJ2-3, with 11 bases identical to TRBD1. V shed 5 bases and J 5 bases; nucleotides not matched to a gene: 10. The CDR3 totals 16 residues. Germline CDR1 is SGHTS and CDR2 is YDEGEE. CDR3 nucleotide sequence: TGTGCCAGCAGTCGACTGGACAGGGGGCAGAGAGATACGCAGTATTTT. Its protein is CASSRLDRGQRDTQYF.

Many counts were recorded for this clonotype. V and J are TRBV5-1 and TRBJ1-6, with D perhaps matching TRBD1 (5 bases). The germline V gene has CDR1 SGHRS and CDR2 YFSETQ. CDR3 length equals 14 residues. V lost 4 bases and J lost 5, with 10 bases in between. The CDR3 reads CASSTQGDNSPLHF. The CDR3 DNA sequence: TGCGCCAGCAGCACGCAGGGTGATAATTCACCCCTCCACTTT.

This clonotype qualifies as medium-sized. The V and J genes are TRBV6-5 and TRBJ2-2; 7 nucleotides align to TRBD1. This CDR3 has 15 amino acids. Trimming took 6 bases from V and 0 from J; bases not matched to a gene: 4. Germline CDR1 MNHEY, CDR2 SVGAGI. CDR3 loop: CASRRTGPNTGELFF. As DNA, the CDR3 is TGTGCCAGCAGACGGACAGGACCGAACACCGGGGAGCTGTTTTTT.

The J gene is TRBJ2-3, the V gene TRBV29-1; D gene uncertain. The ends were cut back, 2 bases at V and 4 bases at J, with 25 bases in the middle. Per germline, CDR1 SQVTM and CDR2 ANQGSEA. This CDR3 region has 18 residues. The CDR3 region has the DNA TGCAGCGTTGAAACCCCACAAGTGACGTCTGGGATTGCAGATACGCAGTATTTT. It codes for CSVETPQVTSGIADTQYF.

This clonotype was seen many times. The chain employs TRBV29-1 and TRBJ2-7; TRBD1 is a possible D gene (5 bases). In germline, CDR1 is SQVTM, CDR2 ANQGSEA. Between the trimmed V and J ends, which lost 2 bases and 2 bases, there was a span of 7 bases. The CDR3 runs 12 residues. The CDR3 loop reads CSVEKGTYEQYF. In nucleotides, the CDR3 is TGCAGCGTTGAAAAGGGGACCTACGAGCAGTACTTC.

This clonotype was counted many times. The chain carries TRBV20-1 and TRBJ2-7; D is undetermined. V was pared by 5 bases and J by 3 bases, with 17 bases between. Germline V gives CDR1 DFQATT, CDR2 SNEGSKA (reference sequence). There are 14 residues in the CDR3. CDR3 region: CSAPDAKGYYEQYF. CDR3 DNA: TGCAGTGCTCCAGATGCCAAGGGTTACTACGAGCAGTACTTC.

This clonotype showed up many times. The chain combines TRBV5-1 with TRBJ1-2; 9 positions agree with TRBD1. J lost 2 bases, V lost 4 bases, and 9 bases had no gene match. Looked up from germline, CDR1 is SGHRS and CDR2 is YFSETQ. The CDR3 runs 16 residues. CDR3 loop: CASSPKQGAFNYGYTF. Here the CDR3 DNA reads TGCGCCAGCAGCCCCAAACAGGGGGCGTTCAACTATGGCTACACCTTC.

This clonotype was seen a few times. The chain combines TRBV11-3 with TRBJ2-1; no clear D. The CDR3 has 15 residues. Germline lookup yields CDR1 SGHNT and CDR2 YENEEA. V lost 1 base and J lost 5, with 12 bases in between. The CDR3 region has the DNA TGTGCCAGCAGCTTAGGAAAGGCCAGAAACAATGAGCAGTTCTTC. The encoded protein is CASSLGKARNNEQFF. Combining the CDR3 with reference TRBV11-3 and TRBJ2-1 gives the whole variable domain EAGVVQSPRYKIIEKKQPVAFWCNPISGHNTLYWYLQNLGQGPELLIRYENEEAVDDSQLPKDRFSAERLKGVDSTLKIQPAELGDSAVYLCASSLGKARNNEQFFGPGTRLTVL.

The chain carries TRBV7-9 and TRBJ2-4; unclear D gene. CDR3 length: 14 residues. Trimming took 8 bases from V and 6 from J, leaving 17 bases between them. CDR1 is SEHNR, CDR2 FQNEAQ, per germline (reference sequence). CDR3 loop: CASGPGFLANIQYF. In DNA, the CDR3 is TGTGCCAGCGGCCCCGGGTTCCTCGCAAACATTCAGTACTTC.

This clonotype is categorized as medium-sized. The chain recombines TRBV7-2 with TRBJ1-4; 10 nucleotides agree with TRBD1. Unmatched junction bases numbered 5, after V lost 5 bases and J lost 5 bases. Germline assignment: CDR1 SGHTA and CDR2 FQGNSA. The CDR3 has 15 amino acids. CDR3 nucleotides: TGTGCCAGCAGCGCCATGGGACAGGGGAATGAAAAACTGTTTTTT. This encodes CASSAMGQGNEKLFF.